These 4 T cell receptor beta chains originate from one sample sequenced in a study of shared clonotypes between healthy human individuals. The data were produced by immunoSEQ multiplex PCR, yet TCRdb's version contains in-frame clones alone and is incomplete. The sample lists 2 million to 2.5 million clones; about 94% were seen once. The sequencing input was naive CD4+ T cells sorted from blood. The sample's subset: CD45RA+ positively selected. The source is a man in his late teens or twenties in good health.

CDR3 in DNA: TGTGCCAGCAGTGTATCAGGGTATCAGCCCCAGCATTTT. Protein: CASSVSGYQPQHF. The chain uses TRBV6-4 and TRBJ1-5, with D perhaps TRBD1 (5 bases). Germline loops: CDR1 MRHNA, CDR2 SNTAGT. This CDR3 spans 13 amino acids. The ends were cut back, 4 bases at V and 5 bases at J, with 9 bases in the middle.

V gene TRBV6-1 combines with J gene TRBJ2-3; a weak D match, TRBD2 (5 bases). The CDR3 length is 14 residues. The germline gives CDR1 MNHNS, CDR2 SASEGT. Trimming took 6 bases from V and 2 from J, leaving 12 bases between them. The CDR3 DNA reads TGTGCCAGCAGCCGGGATCCACTCACAGATACGCAGTATTTT. Translating gives CASSRDPLTDTQYF.

The rearrangement joins TRBV7-9 to TRBJ2-5, with 12 bases matching TRBD1. Germline V CDR1 and CDR2: SEHNR, FQNEAQ (reference sequence). The CDR3 is made up of 17 amino acids. The junction had 8 bases not matched to a gene; V was cut back by 1 base and J by 5 bases. The CDR3 sequence is CASSLGARDRGRETQYF. Here the CDR3 DNA reads TGTGCCAGCAGCTTAGGCGCCCGGGACAGGGGGCGGGAGACCCAGTACTTC.

Worth noting for this clone: Other DNA sequences in the same sample also yield this CDR3. The chain uses TRBV28 and TRBJ1-2, with D possibly matching TRBD1 (5 bases). The V gene lost 6 bases and the J gene lost 1 base, with 9 bases spanning the gap. Germline CDR1 is MDHEN and CDR2 is SYDVKM. The CDR3 runs to 13 residues. Here the CDR3 reads CASRVDSNYGYTF. The CDR3 DNA reads TGTGCCAGCAGAGTAGACAGTAACTATGGCTACACCTTC.